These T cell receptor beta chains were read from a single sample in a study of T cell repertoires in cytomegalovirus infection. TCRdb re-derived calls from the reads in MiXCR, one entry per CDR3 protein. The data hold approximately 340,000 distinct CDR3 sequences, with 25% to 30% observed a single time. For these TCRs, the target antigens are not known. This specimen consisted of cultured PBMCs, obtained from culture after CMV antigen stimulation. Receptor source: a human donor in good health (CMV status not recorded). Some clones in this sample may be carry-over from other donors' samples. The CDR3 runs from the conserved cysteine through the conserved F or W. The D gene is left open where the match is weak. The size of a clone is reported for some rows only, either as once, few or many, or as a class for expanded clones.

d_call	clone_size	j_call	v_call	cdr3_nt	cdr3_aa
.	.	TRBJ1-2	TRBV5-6	TGTGCCAGCAGCGGGCCTGGCAGGGTTAACTATGGCTACACCTTC	CASSGPGRVNYGYTF
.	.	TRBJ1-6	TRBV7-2	TGTGCCAGCAGCTTATCTGGTAGCGGAAATTCACCCCTCCACTTT	CASSLSGSGNSPLHF
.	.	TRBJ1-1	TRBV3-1	TGTGCCAGCACCTTAGGGACTGAAGCTTTCTTT	CASTLGTEAFF
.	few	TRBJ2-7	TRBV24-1	TGTGCCACCAGTCTAAAGGGGTTCGACGAGCAGTACTTC	CATSLKGFDEQYF
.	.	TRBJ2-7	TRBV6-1	TGTGCCAGCAGTGAATATCCCCATGGGGGCCTGGGATACGAGCAGTACTTC	CASSEYPHGGLGYEQYF
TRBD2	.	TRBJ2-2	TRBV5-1	TGCGCCAGCAGCTCCCCTACCAATCGACTAGCGGGAAGCACCGGGGAGCTGTTTTTT	CASSSPTNRLAGSTGELFF
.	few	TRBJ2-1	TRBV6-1	TGTGCCAGCAGTGAAGCCGGGGTAGCGGGACAGTATGAGCAGTTCTTC	CASSEAGVAGQYEQFF
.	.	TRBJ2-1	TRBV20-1	TGCAGTGCCGGAGGAGGGTGGGACTTCCCCTCCTACAATGAGCAGTTCTTC	CSAGGGWDFPSYNEQFF
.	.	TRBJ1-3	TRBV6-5	TGTGCCAGCAGGGGGGCGACTAACAGGGCCTCTGGAAACACCATATATTTT	CASRGATNRASGNTIYF
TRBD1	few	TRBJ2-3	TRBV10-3	TGTGCCATCAGTGAGTGGACAGGGAGCACAGATACGCAGTATTTT	CAISEWTGSTDTQYF
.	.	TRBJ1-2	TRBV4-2	TGTGCCAGCAGCCAAGAAAGGCAGGACCATTATGGCTACACCTTC	CASSQERQDHYGYTF
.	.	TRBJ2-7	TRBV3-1	TGTGCCAGCAGCCCTAGGGCCTACGAGCAGTACTTC	CASSPRAYEQYF
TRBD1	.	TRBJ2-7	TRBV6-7	TGTGCCAGCAGTTACTCGATAATGTCAGGGGGCAGCTACGAGCAGTACTTC	CASSYSIMSGGSYEQYF
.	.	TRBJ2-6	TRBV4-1	TGCGCCAGCAGCGGACCCGGGAGATCGGCCAACGTCCTGACTTTC	CASSGPGRSANVLTF
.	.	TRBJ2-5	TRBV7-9	TGTGCCAGCAGCTTAGGACTCGAGGCCCAGTACTTC	CASSLGLEAQYF
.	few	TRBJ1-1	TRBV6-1	TGTGCCAGCAGTGAGGATCCAGGGCTCATGAACACTGAAGCTTTCTTT	CASSEDPGLMNTEAFF
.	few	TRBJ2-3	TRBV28	TGTGCCAGCAGCCGCCTCCGGACAGCCACAGATACGCAGTATTTT	CASSRLRTATDTQYF
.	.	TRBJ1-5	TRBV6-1	TGTGCCAGCCGGGGGACTAATAGCAATCAGCCCCAGCATTTT	CASRGTNSNQPQHF
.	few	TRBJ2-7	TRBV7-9	TGTGCCAGCAGGAGCTTAGACCACGAGCAGTACTTC	CASRSLDHEQYF
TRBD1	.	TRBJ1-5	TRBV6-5	TGTGCCAGCAGTTACTCGAGGGGAGGACAGGGCTATCAGCCCCAGCATTTT	CASSYSRGGQGYQPQHF
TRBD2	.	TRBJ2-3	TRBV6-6	TGTGCCAGCAGTCCCCAGACTAGCGGGATCAGAGATACGCAGTATTTT	CASSPQTSGIRDTQYF
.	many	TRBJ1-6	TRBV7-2	TGTGCCAGCAGCTTTGGGACAAATAATTCACCCCTCCACTTT	CASSFGTNNSPLHF
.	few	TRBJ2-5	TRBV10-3	TGTGCCATCAGTGATCCCAGGTCTCGAGAGACCCAGTACTTC	CAISDPRSRETQYF
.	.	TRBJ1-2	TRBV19	TGTGCCAGTAGTCAGGACGTGCTAGGTGGCTACACCTTC	CASSQDVLGGYTF
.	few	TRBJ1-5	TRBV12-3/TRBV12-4	TGTGCCAGCAGTTCCTCAAACAATCAGCCCCAGCATTTT	CASSSSNNQPQHF
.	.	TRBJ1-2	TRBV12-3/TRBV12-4	TGTGCCAGCAAAGGGGTGAATGAGTATGGCTACACCTTC	CASKGVNEYGYTF
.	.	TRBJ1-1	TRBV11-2	TGTGCCAGCACCATCATGGGGGTCAACACTGAAGCTTTCTTT	CASTIMGVNTEAFF
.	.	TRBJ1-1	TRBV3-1	TGTGCCAGCAGCCCTTTGGCGGGTGCTGAAGCTTTCTTT	CASSPLAGAEAFF
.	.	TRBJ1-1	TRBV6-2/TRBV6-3	TGTGCCAGCAGTTACTCGAGTGCAGGGGTGAGGACTGAAGCTTTCTTT	CASSYSSAGVRTEAFF
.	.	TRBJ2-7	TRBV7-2	TGTGCCATCTTCCTCGACAGTCGCTACGAGCAGTACTTC	CAIFLDSRYEQYF
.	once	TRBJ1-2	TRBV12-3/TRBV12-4	TGTGCCAGCAGCAACACCGTAGGGCAGGGGTACTATGGCTACACCTTC	CASSNTVGQGYYGYTF
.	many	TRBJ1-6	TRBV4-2	TGTGCCAGCAGCCAAGACCAAGGCGGAGGTGGTTCACCCCTCCACTTT	CASSQDQGGGGSPLHF